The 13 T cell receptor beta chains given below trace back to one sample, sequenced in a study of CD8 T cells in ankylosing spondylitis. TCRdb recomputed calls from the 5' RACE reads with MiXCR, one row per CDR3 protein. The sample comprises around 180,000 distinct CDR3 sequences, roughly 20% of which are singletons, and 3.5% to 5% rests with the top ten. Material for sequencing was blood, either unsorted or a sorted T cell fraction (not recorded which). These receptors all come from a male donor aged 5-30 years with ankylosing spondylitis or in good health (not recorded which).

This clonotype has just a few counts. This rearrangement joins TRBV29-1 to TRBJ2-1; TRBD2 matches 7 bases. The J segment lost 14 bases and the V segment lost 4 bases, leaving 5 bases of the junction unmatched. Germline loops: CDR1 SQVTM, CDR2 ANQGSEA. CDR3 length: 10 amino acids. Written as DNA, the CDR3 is TGCAGCGTTGGGCGGGAGAGGGAGTTCTTC. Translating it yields CSVGREREFF.

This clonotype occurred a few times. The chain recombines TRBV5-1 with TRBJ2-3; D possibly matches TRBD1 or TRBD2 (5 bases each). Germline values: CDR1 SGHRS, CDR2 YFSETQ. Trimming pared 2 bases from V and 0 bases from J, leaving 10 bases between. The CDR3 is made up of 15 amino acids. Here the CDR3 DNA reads TGCGCCAGCAGCTTCGACCGGGACAGCACAGATACGCAGTATTTT. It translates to CASSFDRDSTDTQYF. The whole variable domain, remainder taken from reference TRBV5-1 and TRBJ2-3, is KAGVTQTPRYLIKTRGQQVTLSCSPISGHRSVSWYQQTPGQGLQFLFEYFSETQRNKGNFPGRFSGRQFSNSRSEMNVSTLELGDSALYLCASSFDRDSTDTQYFGPGTRLTVL.

The CDR3 reads CASSPRQKTGELFF. CDR3 nucleotides: TGTGCCAGCAGCCCGCGACAGAAAACCGGGGAGCTGTTTTTT. The genes are TRBV11-1 and TRBJ2-2, with D maybe TRBD1 (5 bases). V lost 5 bases and J lost 5, with 12 bases in between. The CDR3 is 14 amino acids. Germline CDR1 SGHAT, CDR2 FQDESV (reference sequence).

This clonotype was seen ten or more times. CDR3 nucleotide sequence: TGTGCCAGCAGCCACAGGGGGGAGGAGACCCAGTACTTC. This gives the protein CASSHRGEETQYF. This rearrangement joins TRBV27 to TRBJ2-5, with 8 bases matching TRBD1. Losses at the gene ends were 6 bases for V and 5 bases for J; bases not matched to a gene: 5. The CDR3 spans 13 residues. Germline lookup yields CDR1 MNHEY and CDR2 SMNVEV (reference sequence).

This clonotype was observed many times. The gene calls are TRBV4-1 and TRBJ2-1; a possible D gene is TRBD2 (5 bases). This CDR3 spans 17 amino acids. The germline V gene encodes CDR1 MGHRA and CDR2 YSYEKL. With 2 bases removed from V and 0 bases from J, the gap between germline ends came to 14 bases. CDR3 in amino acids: CASSQNEISGSYNEQFF. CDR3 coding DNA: TGCGCCAGCAGCCAAAATGAGATCAGCGGCTCCTACAATGAGCAGTTCTTC.

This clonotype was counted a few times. This CDR3 is CASSLAMDGINQPQHF. CDR3 nucleotide sequence: TGTGCCAGCAGCTTAGCCATGGACGGGATAAATCAGCCCCAGCATTTT. V usage is TRBV7-8 and J usage is TRBJ1-5; no firm D call. The V gene's germline CDR1 is SGHVS and CDR2 FQNEAQ. The V gene lost 0 bases and the J gene lost 4 bases, with 13 bases spanning the gap. This CDR3 has 16 residues.

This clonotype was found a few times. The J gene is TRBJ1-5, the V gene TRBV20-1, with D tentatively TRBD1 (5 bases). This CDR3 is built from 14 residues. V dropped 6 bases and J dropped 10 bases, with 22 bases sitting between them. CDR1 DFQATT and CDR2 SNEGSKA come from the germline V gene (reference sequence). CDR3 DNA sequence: TGCAGTGCCCCGAGGGCACGGGGGGTTGGTCCCCAGCATTTT. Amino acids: CSAPRARGVGPQHF.

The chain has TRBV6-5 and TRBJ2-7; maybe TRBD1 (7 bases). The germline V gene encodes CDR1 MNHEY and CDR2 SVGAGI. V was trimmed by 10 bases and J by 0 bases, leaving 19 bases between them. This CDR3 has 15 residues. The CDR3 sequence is CATRGGTAASYEQYF. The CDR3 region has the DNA TGTGCCACCAGAGGCGGGACAGCCGCCTCCTACGAGCAGTACTTC.

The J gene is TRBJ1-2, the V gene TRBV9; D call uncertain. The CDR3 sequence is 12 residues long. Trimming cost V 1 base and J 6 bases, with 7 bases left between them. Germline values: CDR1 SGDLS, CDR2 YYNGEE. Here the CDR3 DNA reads TGTGCCAGCAGCGTAAATTTTGATGGCTACACCTTC. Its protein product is CASSVNFDGYTF. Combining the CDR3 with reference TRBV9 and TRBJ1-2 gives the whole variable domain DSGVTQTPKHLITATGQRVTLRCSPRSGDLSVYWYQQSLDQGLQFLIQYYNGEERAKGNILERFSAQQFPDLHSELNLSSLELGDSALYFCASSVNFDGYTFGSGTRLTVV.

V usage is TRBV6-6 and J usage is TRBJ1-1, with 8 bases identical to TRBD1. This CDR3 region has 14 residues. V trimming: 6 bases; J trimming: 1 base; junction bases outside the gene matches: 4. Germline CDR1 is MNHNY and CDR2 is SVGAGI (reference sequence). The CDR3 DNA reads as TGTGCCAGCAGGGGGACAGGACGGAACACTGAAGCTTTCTTT. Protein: CASRGTGRNTEAFF.

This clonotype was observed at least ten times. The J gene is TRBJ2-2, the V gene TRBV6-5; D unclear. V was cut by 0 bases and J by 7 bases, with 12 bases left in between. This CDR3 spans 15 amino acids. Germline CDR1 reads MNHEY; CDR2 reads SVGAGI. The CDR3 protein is CASSYSIKGLGELFF. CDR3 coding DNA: TGTGCCAGCAGTTACTCGATTAAAGGGCTCGGGGAGCTGTTTTTT.

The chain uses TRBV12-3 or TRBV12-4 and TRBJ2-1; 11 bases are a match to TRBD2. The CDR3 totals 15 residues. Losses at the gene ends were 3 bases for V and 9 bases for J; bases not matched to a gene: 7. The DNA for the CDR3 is TGTGCCAGCAGTTTTGGGCTAGCGGGAGGCGCTGAGCAGTTCTTC. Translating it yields CASSFGLAGGAEQFF.

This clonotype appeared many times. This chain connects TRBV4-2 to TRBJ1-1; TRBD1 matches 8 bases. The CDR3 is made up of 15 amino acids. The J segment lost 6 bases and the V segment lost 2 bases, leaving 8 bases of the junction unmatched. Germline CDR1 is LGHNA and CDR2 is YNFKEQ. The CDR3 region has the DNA TGTGCCAGCAGCCAATCGGACAGGGTGGGCGCTGAAGCTTTCTTT. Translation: CASSQSDRVGAEAFF.